A single TCR beta chain is shown here with its context. Its antigen is unknown. Terminally differentiated effector memory CD45RA+ cells were excluded by CCR7 positive selection of CD45RO-negative cells. Donors were healthy HIV-negative adults without recent acute infections or vaccinations. The germline V gene encodes CDR1 SGHVS and CDR2 FQNEAQ. Trimming shortened V by 2 bases and J by 6 bases, and 36 bases separated the two germline ends. The CDR3 consists of 22 residues. This sample is drawn from a study of shared clonotypes between healthy human individuals. Study-wide points: Of the naive CD4 clonotypes, about 5% were shared across several donors.

The table came from immunoSEQ multiplex PCR; TCRdb's copy has only in-frame clones and leaves some out. The table has about 820,000 clones, almost 95% seen once; the top ten hold approximately 25%. The TCR was taken from a man younger than 45 in good health. The sample was naive CD8+ T cells sorted from blood. The V gene is TRBV7-8, the J gene TRBJ2-3, with a tentative D call TRBD2 (5 bases). The CDR3 nucleotides are TGTGCCAGCAGCTTACCCAAGAATTTTAGCGTAGGAGGAACTACAATGAGGGATACGCAGTATTTT. This codes for CASSLPKNFSVGGTTMRDTQYF.